These 3 T cell receptor beta chains came from one sample sequenced in a study of spatial heterogeneity in lung cancer. From the 5' RACE reads, TCRdb called clonotypes with MiXCR, one entry per CDR3 protein. The sample contains about 24,000 distinct CDR3 sequences, approximately 3.3% of which appear only once. The sample's time point: sample taken at primary tumor resection. Whole RNA, which was extracted from tumor, nontumor lung tissue or frozen PBMC, was sequenced without any cell sorting. Sequenced material: PBMCs, taken at surgery. Source of these receptors: a female donor with early-stage non-small cell lung cancer.

This clonotype was counted many times. As DNA, the CDR3 is TGTGCCAGCAGAAGGGGATACAATGAGCAGTTCTTC. Encoded protein: CASRRGYNEQFF. The J gene is TRBJ2-1, the V gene TRBV3-1; a possible D gene is TRBD1 (5 bases). CDR1 is LGHDT and CDR2 is YNNKEL in the germline V gene (reference sequence). Deletions cut 6 bases from V and 4 bases from J, with 7 bases between. The CDR3 loop spans 12 amino acids.

This clonotype was detected many times. This sequence joins TRBV2 and TRBJ2-1, with D possibly TRBD2 on 5 matching bases. The CDR3 runs 14 residues. Looked up from germline, CDR1 is SNHLY and CDR2 is FYNNEI. V was cut by 6 bases and J by 7 bases, with 16 bases left in between. CDR3 sequence (DNA): TGTGCCAGCAGCGGGGATGGGATTCCTAATGAGCAGTTCTTC. This codes for CASSGDGIPNEQFF.

This clonotype showed up just a few times. The chain has TRBV28 and TRBJ1-2; D is undetermined. Trimming left V 3 bases short and J 6 bases short, with 11 bases between. This CDR3 has 13 amino acids. Germline CDR1 and CDR2: MDHEN and SYDVKM. CDR3 DNA: TGTGCCAGCAGTTTCAGTGTGACGGATGGCTACACCTTC. Encoded protein: CASSFSVTDGYTF.